The rows below give T cell receptor beta chains drawn from one sample of a study of control samples from healthy donors and cancer patients. Data came from immunoSEQ multiplex PCR; TCRdb stores just in-frame clones and leaves some out. Altogether some 70,000 clones are present, 83% being singletons, with the ten largest covering approximately 15%. Source material: blood. Receptors originate from a man in his fifties or sixties in good health. The CDR3 runs from the conserved cysteine through the conserved F or W. The order of the fields is CDR3 DNA, CDR3 protein, D gene, V gene, clone size, J gene. D genes are given only for firm matches. Not every row has a clone size; where given, it reads once, few, many or a size class.

cdr3_nt: TGTGCCAGCAGTATGACTAGAGAGCAGTTCTTC
cdr3_aa: CASSMTREQFF
d_call: NA
v_call: TRBV12-3/TRBV12-4
clone_size: NA
j_call: TRBJ2-1

cdr3_nt: TGTGCCAGCAGCTTGAGCGGACAGGGGGCAATCGGGAACACCGGGGAGCTGTTTTTT
cdr3_aa: CASSLSGQGAIGNTGELFF
d_call: TRBD1
v_call: TRBV5-4
clone_size: NA
j_call: TRBJ2-2

cdr3_nt: TGTGCCAGCAGCTACGGGACAGGGGGTTCCTACAATGAGCAGTTCTTC
cdr3_aa: CASSYGTGGSYNEQFF
d_call: TRBD1
v_call: TRBV7-6
clone_size: NA
j_call: TRBJ2-1

cdr3_nt: TGTGCCAGCAGCTTAGAAATTAGCGGGGGAGTTTACAATGAGCAGTTCTTC
cdr3_aa: CASSLEISGGVYNEQFF
d_call: TRBD2
v_call: TRBV7-2
clone_size: NA
j_call: TRBJ2-1

cdr3_nt: TGTGCCAGCAGTGAAGCGCGTCAGGGGAATGAGCAGTTCTTC
cdr3_aa: CASSEARQGNEQFF
d_call: NA
v_call: TRBV2
clone_size: few
j_call: TRBJ2-1

cdr3_nt: TGTGCCAGCAGCCGGCGGGCGGGAGAAAAAGAGACCCAGTACTTC
cdr3_aa: CASSRRAGEKETQYF
d_call: TRBD2
v_call: TRBV9
clone_size: NA
j_call: TRBJ2-5

cdr3_nt: TGTGCCAGTAGTTTCCAAAACACCGGGGAGCTGTTTTTT
cdr3_aa: CASSFQNTGELFF
d_call: NA
v_call: TRBV19
clone_size: NA
j_call: TRBJ2-2

cdr3_nt: TGCAGCGCAGAACCCCCAGGGGGCTCCTACAATGAGCAGTTCTTC
cdr3_aa: CSAEPPGGSYNEQFF
d_call: TRBD1
v_call: TRBV29-1
clone_size: NA
j_call: TRBJ2-1

cdr3_nt: TGTGCCTGGAGTGATAGGGGGCGGGGTGCCACTGAAGCTTTCTTT
cdr3_aa: CAWSDRGRGATEAFF
d_call: TRBD1
v_call: TRBV30
clone_size: NA
j_call: TRBJ1-1

cdr3_nt: TGTGCCAGCAGTCAACTAGCGGGAGTTCAAGACGAGCAGTACTTC
cdr3_aa: CASSQLAGVQDEQYF
d_call: TRBD2
v_call: TRBV27
clone_size: NA
j_call: TRBJ2-7

cdr3_nt: TGTGCCAGCAGTCGGACAGGGGGCACTGAAGCTTTCTTT
cdr3_aa: CASSRTGGTEAFF
d_call: TRBD1
v_call: TRBV12-3/TRBV12-4
clone_size: NA
j_call: TRBJ1-1

cdr3_nt: TGTGCCTGCGGCCGTGAAAAACTGTTTTTT
cdr3_aa: CACGREKLFF
d_call: NA
v_call: TRBV30
clone_size: once
j_call: TRBJ1-4

cdr3_nt: TGTGCCAGCAGTCGGACAGGGGGCGGTTACGAGCAGTACTTC
cdr3_aa: CASSRTGGGYEQYF
d_call: TRBD1
v_call: TRBV6-5
clone_size: NA
j_call: TRBJ2-7

cdr3_nt: TGTGCCAGCAGCCCCGGGACCATCTTCACAGATACGCAGTATTTT
cdr3_aa: CASSPGTIFTDTQYF
d_call: NA
v_call: TRBV7-6
clone_size: NA
j_call: TRBJ2-3

cdr3_nt: TGTGCCAGCAGTTCCTCGGGCCTCTACAATGAGCAGTTCTTC
cdr3_aa: CASSSSGLYNEQFF
d_call: NA
v_call: TRBV6-2/TRBV6-3
clone_size: NA
j_call: TRBJ2-1

cdr3_nt: TGTGCCAGTAGTTCTCGTCTGCTAACAGCGTTCTCTGGGGCCAACGTCCTGACTTTC
cdr3_aa: CASSSRLLTAFSGANVLTF
d_call: NA
v_call: TRBV19
clone_size: NA
j_call: TRBJ2-6

cdr3_nt: TGTGCCAGCAGCTCCATGTTAGATACGCAGTATTTT
cdr3_aa: CASSSMLDTQYF
d_call: NA
v_call: TRBV11-2
clone_size: few
j_call: TRBJ2-3

cdr3_nt: TGTGCCAGCAGCTATACAGAAAATCAGCCCCAGCATTTT
cdr3_aa: CASSYTENQPQHF
d_call: NA
v_call: TRBV2
clone_size: NA
j_call: TRBJ1-5

cdr3_nt: TGCAGTGCTCGACAGGCTTATGGCTACACCTTC
cdr3_aa: CSARQAYGYTF
d_call: NA
v_call: TRBV20-1
clone_size: NA
j_call: TRBJ1-2

cdr3_nt: TGTGCCAGCAGCCAATTCGACCCATTCTTCTTCTACGAGCAGTACTTC
cdr3_aa: CASSQFDPFFFYEQYF
d_call: NA
v_call: TRBV3-1/TRBV3-2
clone_size: NA
j_call: TRBJ2-7